The sequence of this TCR beta chain was determined in a study of blood T cell repertoires in COVID-19. Whole-study context: Sample material is recorded as cDNA or gDNA derived from T cells, B-cell-depleted T cells, or PBMCs.

Profiling relied on immunoSEQ multiplex PCR, and the TCRdb table lists in-frame clones only, not all of them. The sample includes roughly 130,000 clones, about 80% of them seen just once. In this sample, this clone turned up once. Source material: peripheral blood. The clonotype was recovered from a man between 60 and 70 years old with active or convalescent COVID-19.

CDR3 in amino acids: CSGKQKNTEAFF. The CDR3, as DNA: TGCAGCGGCAAACAGAAGAACACTGAAGCTTTCTTT. This chain joins TRBV29-1 and TRBJ1-1; D remains unclear. The CDR3 is made up of 12 amino acids. Germline V gene lookup returns CDR1 SQVTM and CDR2 ANQGSEA. Trimming shortened V by 7 bases and J by 1 base, and 10 bases separated the two germline ends.